Described below is a single T cell receptor (beta chain) sequence and its context. The CDR3 extends over 14 amino acids. The V gene lost 6 bases and the J gene lost 6 bases, with 16 bases spanning the gap. Germline V lookup: CDR1 LNHDA, CDR2 SQIVND (reference sequence). This entry comes from a study of T cell changes during pregnancy in multiple sclerosis. Assay used: immunoSEQ multiplex PCR; TCRdb lists only in-frame clones, some missing. The table lists about 75,000 clones, approximately 93% of them singletons. This TCR was recovered from a female donor with multiple sclerosis, enrolled in a pregnancy study. V and J are TRBV19 and TRBJ2-3; D might be TRBD2 (6 bases). The material sequenced was CD4+ T cells from peripheral blood mononuclear cells, taken after pregnancy. The DNA for the CDR3 is TGTGCCAGTAGAGGTCGGGAGATGGTCGATACGCAGTATTTT. Translation: CASRGREMVDTQYF.